Sequencing of this T cell receptor beta chain was carried out in a study of early stage breast cancer tumors. The wider study: Invasive lobular carcinomas made up four of 12 ER+/PR+/HER2- tumors.

The germline V gene encodes CDR1 MGHRA and CDR2 YSYEKL. The V end lost 0 bases, the J end lost 2 bases, and 13 bases lay between the germline ends. CDR3 length equals 16 residues. Findings and caveats of the study: Comparing each tissue with blood distinguished tumor from normal in about 90% of the 16 patients.

About this clone: As yet, its antigen is unknown.

The assay was immunoSEQ multiplex PCR, and TCRdb's table has in-frame clones only and misses some. The sample gives about 41,000 clones, approximately 72% of which show up once; roughly 6.8% is in the top ten. Sequencing input: blood. The V and J genes are TRBV4-1 and TRBJ1-1; D is perhaps TRBD1 (6 bases). This receptor was taken from a person aged 50-59 years with breast cancer. CDR3 sequence reads: CASSQEVDRPNTEAFF. Written as DNA, the CDR3 is TGCGCCAGCAGCCAAGAAGTTGACAGGCCCAACACTGAAGCTTTCTTT.